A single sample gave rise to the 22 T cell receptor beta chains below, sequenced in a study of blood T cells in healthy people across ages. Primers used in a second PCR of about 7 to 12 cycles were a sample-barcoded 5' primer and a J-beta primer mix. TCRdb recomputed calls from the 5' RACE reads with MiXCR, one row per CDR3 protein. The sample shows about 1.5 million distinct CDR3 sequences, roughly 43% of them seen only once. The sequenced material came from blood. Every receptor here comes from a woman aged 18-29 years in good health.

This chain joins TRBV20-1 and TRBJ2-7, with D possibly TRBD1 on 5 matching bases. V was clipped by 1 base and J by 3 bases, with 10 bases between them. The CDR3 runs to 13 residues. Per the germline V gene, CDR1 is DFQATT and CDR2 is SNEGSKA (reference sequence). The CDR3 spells CSARVDKDYEQYF. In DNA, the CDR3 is TGCAGTGCTAGAGTGGACAAGGACTACGAGCAGTACTTC.

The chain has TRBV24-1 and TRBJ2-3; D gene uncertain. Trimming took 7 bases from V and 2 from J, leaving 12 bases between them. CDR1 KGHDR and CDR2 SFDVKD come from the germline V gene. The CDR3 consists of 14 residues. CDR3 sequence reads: CATRGGTSTDTQYF. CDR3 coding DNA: TGTGCCACCAGGGGCGGCACTTCCACAGATACGCAGTATTTT.

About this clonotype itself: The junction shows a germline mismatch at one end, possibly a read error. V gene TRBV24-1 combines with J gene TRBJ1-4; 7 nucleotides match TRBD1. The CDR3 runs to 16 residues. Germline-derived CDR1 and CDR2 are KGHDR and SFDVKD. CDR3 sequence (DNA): TGTGCCACCTGTGAGACGACCGGGACAGCAAGGGGAAAACTGTTTTTT. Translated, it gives CATCETTGTARGKLFF.

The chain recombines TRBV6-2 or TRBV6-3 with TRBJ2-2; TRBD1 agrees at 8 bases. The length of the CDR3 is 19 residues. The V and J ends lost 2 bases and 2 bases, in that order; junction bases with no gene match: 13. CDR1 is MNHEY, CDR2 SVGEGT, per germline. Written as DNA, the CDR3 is TGTGCCAGCAGTTACCCACCCGGGACAGGACCGATAAACACCGGGGAGCTGTTTTTT. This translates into CASSYPPGTGPINTGELFF.

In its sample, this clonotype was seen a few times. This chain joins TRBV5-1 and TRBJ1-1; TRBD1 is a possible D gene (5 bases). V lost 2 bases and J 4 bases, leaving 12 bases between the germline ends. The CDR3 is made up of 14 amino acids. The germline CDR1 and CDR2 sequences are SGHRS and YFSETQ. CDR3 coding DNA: TGCGCCAGCAGCTTCGGGGGGAGAGGCACTGAAGCTTTCTTT. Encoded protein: CASSFGGRGTEAFF.

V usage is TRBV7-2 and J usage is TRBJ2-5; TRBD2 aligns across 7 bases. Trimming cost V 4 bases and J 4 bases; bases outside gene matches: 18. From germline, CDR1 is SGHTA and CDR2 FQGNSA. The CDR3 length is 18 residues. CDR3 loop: CASSSQTGNRVAGETQYF. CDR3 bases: TGTGCCAGCAGCTCCCAGACCGGTAATAGGGTAGCGGGAGAGACCCAGTACTTC.

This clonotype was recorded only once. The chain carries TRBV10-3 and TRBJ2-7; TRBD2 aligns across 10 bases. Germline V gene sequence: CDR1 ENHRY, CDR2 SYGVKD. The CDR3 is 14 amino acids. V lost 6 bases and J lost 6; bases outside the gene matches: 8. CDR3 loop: CAIRSLAGVPEQYF. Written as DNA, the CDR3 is TGTGCCATCAGAAGTCTAGCGGGAGTCCCCGAGCAGTACTTC.

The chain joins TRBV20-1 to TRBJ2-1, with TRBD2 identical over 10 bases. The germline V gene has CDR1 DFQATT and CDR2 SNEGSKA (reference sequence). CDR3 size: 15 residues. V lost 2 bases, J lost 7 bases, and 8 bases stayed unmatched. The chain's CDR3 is CSARPAGLAFNEQFF. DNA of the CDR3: TGCAGTGCTAGACCCGCGGGACTAGCGTTTAATGAGCAGTTCTTC.

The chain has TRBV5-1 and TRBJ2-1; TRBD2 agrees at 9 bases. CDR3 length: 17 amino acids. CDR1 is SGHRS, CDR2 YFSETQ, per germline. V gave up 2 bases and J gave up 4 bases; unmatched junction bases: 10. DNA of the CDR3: TGCGCCAGCAGCTTACCACCACTAGCGGGTGTATACAATGAGCAGTTCTTC. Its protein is CASSLPPLAGVYNEQFF.

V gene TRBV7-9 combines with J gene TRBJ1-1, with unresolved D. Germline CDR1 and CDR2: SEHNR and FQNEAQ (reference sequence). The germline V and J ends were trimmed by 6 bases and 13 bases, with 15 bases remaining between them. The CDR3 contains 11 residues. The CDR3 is CASSIGYGYFF. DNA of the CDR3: TGTGCCAGCAGTATAGGTTACGGGTATTTCTTT.

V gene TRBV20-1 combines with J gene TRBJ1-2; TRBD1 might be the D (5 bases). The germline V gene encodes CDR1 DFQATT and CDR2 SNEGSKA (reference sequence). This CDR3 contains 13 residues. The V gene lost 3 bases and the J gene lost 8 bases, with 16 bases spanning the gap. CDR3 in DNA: TGCAGTGCTAGGGGGTCGACAGTTACAGGCTACACCTTC. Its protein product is CSARGSTVTGYTF.

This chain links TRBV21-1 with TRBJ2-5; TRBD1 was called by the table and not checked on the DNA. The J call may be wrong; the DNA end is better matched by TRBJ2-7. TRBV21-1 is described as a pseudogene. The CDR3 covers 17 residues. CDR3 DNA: TGTGCCAGCAGCAAAGCGCGAGGCGGACTGGGGGTCCACGAGCAGTACTTC. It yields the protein CASSKARGGLGVHEQYF.

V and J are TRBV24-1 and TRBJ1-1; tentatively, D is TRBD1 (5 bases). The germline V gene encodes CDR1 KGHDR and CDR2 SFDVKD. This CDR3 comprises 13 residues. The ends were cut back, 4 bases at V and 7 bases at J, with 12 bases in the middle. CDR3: CATSDLGAGEAFF. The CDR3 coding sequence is TGTGCCACCAGTGACCTTGGGGCTGGTGAAGCTTTCTTT.

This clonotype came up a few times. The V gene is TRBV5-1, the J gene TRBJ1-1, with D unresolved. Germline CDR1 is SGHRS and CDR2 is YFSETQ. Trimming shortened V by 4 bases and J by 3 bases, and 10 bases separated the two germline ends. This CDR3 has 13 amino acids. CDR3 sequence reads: CASSAPPYTEAFF. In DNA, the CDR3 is TGCGCCAGCAGCGCCCCACCTTACACTGAAGCTTTCTTT.

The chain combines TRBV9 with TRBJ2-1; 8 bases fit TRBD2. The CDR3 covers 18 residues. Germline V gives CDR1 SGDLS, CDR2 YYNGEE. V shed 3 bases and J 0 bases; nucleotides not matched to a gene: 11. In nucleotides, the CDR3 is TGTGCCAGCAGCGGAACATTAGCGGGATTGAGCTCCTACAATGAGCAGTTCTTC. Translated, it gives CASSGTLAGLSSYNEQFF.

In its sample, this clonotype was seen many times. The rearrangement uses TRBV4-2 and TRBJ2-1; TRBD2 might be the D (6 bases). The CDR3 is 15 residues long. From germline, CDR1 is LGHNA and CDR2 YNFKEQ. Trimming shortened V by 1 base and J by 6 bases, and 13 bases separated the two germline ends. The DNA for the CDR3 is TGTGCCAGCAGCCAAGTAGCGGAGGGCCCCAATGAGCAGTTCTTC. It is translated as CASSQVAEGPNEQFF.

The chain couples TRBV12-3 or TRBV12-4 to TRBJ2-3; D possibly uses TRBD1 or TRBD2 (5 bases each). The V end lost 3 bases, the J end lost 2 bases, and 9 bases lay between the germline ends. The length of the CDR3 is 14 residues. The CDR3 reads CASSFWDPTDTQYF. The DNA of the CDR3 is TGTGCCAGCAGTTTCTGGGACCCCACAGATACGCAGTATTTT.

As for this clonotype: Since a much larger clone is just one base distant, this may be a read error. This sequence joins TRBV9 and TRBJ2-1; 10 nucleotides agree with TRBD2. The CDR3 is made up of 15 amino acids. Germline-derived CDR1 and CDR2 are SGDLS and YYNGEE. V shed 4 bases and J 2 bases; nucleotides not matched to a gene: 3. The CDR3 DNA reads TGTGCCAGCAGCCACGGGACTAGCGCCTACAATGAGCAGTTCTTC. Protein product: CASSHGTSAYNEQFF.

The CDR3 is CASSVQASGNEQFF. CDR3 bases: TGCGCCAGCAGCGTACAGGCCTCGGGGAATGAGCAGTTCTTC. The V gene is TRBV5-1, the J gene TRBJ2-1; the D call may be TRBD1 or TRBD2 (5 bases each). The germline V gene encodes CDR1 SGHRS and CDR2 YFSETQ. Trimming pared 4 bases from V and 7 bases from J, leaving 15 bases between. The CDR3 runs to 14 residues.

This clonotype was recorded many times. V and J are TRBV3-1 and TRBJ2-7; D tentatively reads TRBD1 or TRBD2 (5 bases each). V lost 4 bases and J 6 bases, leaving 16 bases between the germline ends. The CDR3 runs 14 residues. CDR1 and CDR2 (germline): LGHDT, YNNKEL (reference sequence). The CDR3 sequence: CASSRRDAFREQYF. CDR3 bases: TGTGCCAGCAGCCGACGGGACGCGTTTCGCGAGCAGTACTTC.

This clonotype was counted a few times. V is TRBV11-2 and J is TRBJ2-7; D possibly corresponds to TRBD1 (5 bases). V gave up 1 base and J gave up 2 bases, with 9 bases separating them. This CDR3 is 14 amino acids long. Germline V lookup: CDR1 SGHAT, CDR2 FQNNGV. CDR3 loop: CASSLGSTAYEQYF. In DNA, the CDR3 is TGTGCCAGCAGCTTAGGATCGACAGCCTACGAGCAGTACTTC.

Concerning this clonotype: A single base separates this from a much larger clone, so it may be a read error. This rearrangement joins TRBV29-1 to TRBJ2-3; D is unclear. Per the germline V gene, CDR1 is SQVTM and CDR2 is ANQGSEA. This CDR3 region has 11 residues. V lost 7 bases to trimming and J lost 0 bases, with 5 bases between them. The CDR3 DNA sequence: TGCAGCGGTGTAAGCACAGATACGCAGTATTTT. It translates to CSGVSTDTQYF.